This T cell receptor (beta chain) comes out of a study of STAT5B mutations in CD4+ large granular lymphocyte leukemia (dated by TCRdb to between 2021 and 2023). A note on the overall study: Among healthy controls, the CDR3 'QG' motif was associated with a particular HLA allele. The study compared the TCRbeta repertoires of patients with CD4+ T-cell large granular lymphocyte leukemia against those of healthy blood donors. Flow cytometry performed on FACSCanto II or FACSVerse showed that the purified fractions had more than 95% purity among lymphocytes.

The healthy controls were 37 blood donors, and the buffy coats of these donors were supplied by the Finnish Red Cross blood service. All TCR-sequenced material derived from peripheral blood: patient blood samples and healthy donor buffy coats. Ficoll-Hypaque gradient centrifugation was used to isolate peripheral blood mononuclear cells. Magnetic purification was used to isolate CD4+ cells from the buffy coats of the healthy controls. The Gentra Puregene Cell and Tissue kit was used for genomic DNA extraction, and quantification was performed on a Qubit 2.0 fluorometer. As regards this clone: This receptor's antigen is unknown. No base qualities exist here, and no much larger clone lies one base off it.

The immunoSEQ assay at survey resolution was used to sequence TCRbeta rearrangements from genomic DNA. In the authors' own workflow: In the TCR sequencing data, the lowest productive clonotype frequency that could be detected was 2.59 x 10-5. Only productive TCRbeta rearrangements, defined as complete and in-frame sequences, were included in the analyses. Simpson clonality, calculated in the immunoSEQ Analyzer version 3.0, was used as the measure of sample clonality. Clones were binned by frequency as very rare, small, medium, large (1-20%) or hyperexpanded (>20%). OLGA 1.2.3 estimated generation probabilities, VDJtools produced V-gene circos plots, VDJdb was queried for specificities, and GLIPH identified CDR3 motifs. This immuneACCESS table, as held by TCRdb, lists in-frame sequences with V and J called but not all clones. Of the missing ones, under half trace to an unresolved V gene in checked studies; the others have no known cause. V, J and clone size reflect that table, while D and trimming were determined from the DNA. The sample contains about 30,000 clones, 79% of them found a single time. In total, the top ten clones hold approximately 2.3% of the sample.

The study at large found these results: The data were not HLA-matched, and the relatively small sample size could explain the higher clonality seen in CD4+ compared with CD8+ T-LGLL. Greater clonality appeared to be present in CD4-sorted patient repertoires than in healthy CD4+ repertoires, and the difference was retained after the putative leukemic clones were removed. The main leukemic clonotypes were found to be private to each patient, although more than 20% of the main leukemic clonotypes were detected at low frequency in the non-leukemic repertoires of other patients.

The receptor comes from a human donor in good health. Sequencing was done on a sample of CD4+ T cells from blood buffy coats.

For the CDR3, the sequence is CASGGGASGVGWNEQFF. Here is the DNA: TGTGCCAGCGGAGGAGGGGCTAGCGGGGTGGGTTGGAATGAGCAGTTCTTC. In this chain, TRBV2 is recombined with TRBJ2-1; a stretch of 9 junction bases matches TRBD2. The CDR3 goes from the cysteine to the phenylalanine over 17 residues. The DNA shown is the 51-base CDR3, in frame from base 1. Reading the germline V gene gives CDR1 SNHLY and CDR2 FYNNEI. After removal of 8 bases from V and 7 bases from J, the junction retains 18 bases not matched to a gene.